The rows below give T cell receptor beta chains drawn from one sample of a study of CD8 T cells in Susac syndrome. TCRdb processed the immunoSEQ multiplex PCR reads anew with MiXCR; each CDR3 protein has one entry. The sample consists of 180,000 or so distinct CDR3 sequences, around 96% of them appearing once. Specimen: CD4+ T cells from PBMCs. The receptors shown here come from a human donor in good health. Both conserved end residues are part of each CDR3. The D gene is left open where the match is weak. Clone size is given for some rows only: seen once, a few or many times, or a class if the clone is expanded.

V: TRBV20-1; J: TRBJ2-7; D: TRBD1; size: NA; CDR3: CSARESRGRKYEQYF; DNA: TGCAGTGCTAGAGAGTCCAGGGGGCGAAAATACGAGCAGTACTTC
V: TRBV20-1; J: TRBJ2-5; D: NA; size: NA; CDR3: CSASRRGFQETQYF; DNA: TGCAGTGCTAGTCGGCGGGGCTTCCAAGAGACCCAGTACTTC
V: TRBV21-1; J: TRBJ2-1; D: NA; size: NA; CDR3: CASRHGTDFYNEQFF; DNA: TGTGCCAGCAGACACGGGACAGACTTCTACAATGAGCAGTTCTTC
V: TRBV11-3; J: TRBJ2-2; D: NA; size: NA; CDR3: CASSLDRVGLNTGELFF; DNA: TGTGCCAGCAGCTTAGATAGGGTGGGACTCAACACCGGGGAGCTGTTTTTT
V: TRBV7-9; J: TRBJ2-1; D: TRBD2; size: NA; CDR3: CASSLALAGEYNEQFF; DNA: TGTGCCAGCAGCTTAGCTTTAGCGGGGGAATACAATGAGCAGTTCTTC
V: TRBV11-2; J: TRBJ2-5; D: TRBD1; size: NA; CDR3: CASSKDRLAGKQETQYF; DNA: TGTGCCAGCAGTAAGGACAGGCTGGCGGGCAAACAAGAGACCCAGTACTTC
V: TRBV5-1; J: TRBJ2-2; D: TRBD1; size: NA; CDR3: CAAGTGSDTGELFF; DNA: TGCGCCGCCGGGACAGGGAGTGACACCGGGGAGCTGTTTTTT
V: TRBV7-2; J: TRBJ2-7; D: NA; size: NA; CDR3: CASSLDLAHQHF; DNA: TGTGCCAGCAGCTTGGACCTAGCTCATCAACACTTC
V: TRBV6-2/TRBV6-3; J: TRBJ1-5; D: NA; size: NA; CDR3: CASSPRGDQPQHF; DNA: TGTGCCAGCAGTCCCCGGGGGGATCAGCCCCAGCATTTT
V: TRBV6-6; J: TRBJ1-6; D: NA; size: NA; CDR3: CASSDLRGISNSPLHF; DNA: TGTGCCAGCAGTGACCTCCGAGGAATCAGCAATTCACCCCTCCACTTT
V: TRBV3-1; J: TRBJ2-5; D: TRBD2; size: NA; CDR3: CASSQELAGDSETQYF; DNA: TGTGCCAGCAGCCAAGAGCTAGCGGGGGATTCGGAGACCCAGTACTTC
V: TRBV18; J: TRBJ1-5; D: TRBD1; size: few; CDR3: CASSLTGDNQPQHF; DNA: TGTGCCAGCTCATTGACAGGGGACAATCAGCCCCAGCATTTT
V: TRBV20-1; J: TRBJ1-6; D: NA; size: NA; CDR3: CSARGLHSPLHF; DNA: TGCAGTGCTAGAGGGTTGCATTCACCCCTCCACTTT
V: TRBV4-3; J: TRBJ1-4; D: NA; size: NA; CDR3: CASSQDVRYEKLFF; DNA: TGCGCCAGCAGCCAAGATGTTCGATATGAAAAACTGTTTTTT
V: TRBV3-1; J: TRBJ1-6; D: NA; size: NA; CDR3: CASSQAGGDSPLHF; DNA: TGTGCCAGCAGCCAAGCCGGCGGGGATTCACCCCTCCACTTT
V: TRBV6-6; J: TRBJ2-3; D: NA; size: NA; CDR3: CASSILGSDTQYF; DNA: TGTGCCAGCAGTATACTGGGTTCAGATACGCAGTATTTT
V: TRBV9; J: TRBJ1-2; D: NA; size: NA; CDR3: CASREINYGYTF; DNA: TGTGCCAGCAGAGAAATTAACTATGGCTACACCTTC
V: TRBV29-1; J: TRBJ1-2; D: NA; size: NA; CDR3: CSVGANYGYTF; DNA: TGCAGCGTTGGGGCTAACTATGGCTACACCTTC
V: TRBV30; J: TRBJ1-6; D: NA; size: once; CDR3: CAFNLSSYNSPLHF; DNA: TGTGCCTTCAACCTGAGCTCCTATAATTCACCCCTCCACTTT
V: TRBV4-3; J: TRBJ2-7; D: TRBD1; size: NA; CDR3: CASGQLGTASYEQYF; DNA: TGCGCCAGCGGCCAACTCGGGACAGCCTCATACGAGCAGTACTTC
V: TRBV20-1; J: TRBJ2-7; D: NA; size: NA; CDR3: CSARGQNQYEQYF; DNA: TGCAGTGCTAGGGGGCAAAACCAGTACGAGCAGTACTTC
V: TRBV6-1; J: TRBJ2-6; D: NA; size: NA; CDR3: CASRTIGQVSGANVLTF; DNA: TGTGCCAGCAGAACAATTGGGCAAGTCTCTGGGGCCAACGTCCTGACTTTC
V: TRBV3-1; J: TRBJ1-1; D: NA; size: NA; CDR3: CASSVHRDGTEAFF; DNA: TGTGCCAGCAGCGTCCACAGGGATGGAACTGAAGCTTTCTTT
V: TRBV7-9; J: TRBJ2-5; D: NA; size: NA; CDR3: CASSLTSYQETQYF; DNA: TGTGCCAGCAGCTTAACTAGCTACCAAGAGACCCAGTACTTC
V: TRBV20-1; J: TRBJ2-3; D: TRBD2; size: NA; CDR3: CSAELAGGPDTQYF; DNA: TGCAGTGCCGAACTAGCGGGGGGGCCAGATACGCAGTATTTT
V: TRBV4-1; J: TRBJ1-6; D: NA; size: NA; CDR3: CASRQPGHAAGSPLHF; DNA: TGCGCCAGCAGGCAGCCAGGTCACGCGGCGGGTTCACCCCTCCACTTT